This TCR beta chain was documented in a study of blood T cell repertoires in COVID-19. Study context: The analysed material was cDNA or gDNA that came from T cells, B-cell-depleted T cells, or PBMCs.

This table comes from immunoSEQ multiplex PCR, and its TCRdb copy is limited to in-frame clones, with some not included. The repertoire includes 250,000 to 350,000 clones, more than 80% of them detected once, and roughly 6% sits in the top ten. Sequenced: peripheral blood. This TCR was recovered from a woman aged 50 to 65 with COVID-19, enrolled during active disease.

The DNA of the CDR3 is TGTGCCAGCAGGACAGGGGGCGCGTATGGCTACACCTTC. As protein: CASRTGGAYGYTF. The chain is built from TRBV2 and TRBJ1-2; 10 bases agree with TRBD1. Germline values: CDR1 SNHLY, CDR2 FYNNEI. V was pared by 6 bases and J by 5 bases, with 3 bases of the junction left unmatched. CDR3 length: 13 amino acids.